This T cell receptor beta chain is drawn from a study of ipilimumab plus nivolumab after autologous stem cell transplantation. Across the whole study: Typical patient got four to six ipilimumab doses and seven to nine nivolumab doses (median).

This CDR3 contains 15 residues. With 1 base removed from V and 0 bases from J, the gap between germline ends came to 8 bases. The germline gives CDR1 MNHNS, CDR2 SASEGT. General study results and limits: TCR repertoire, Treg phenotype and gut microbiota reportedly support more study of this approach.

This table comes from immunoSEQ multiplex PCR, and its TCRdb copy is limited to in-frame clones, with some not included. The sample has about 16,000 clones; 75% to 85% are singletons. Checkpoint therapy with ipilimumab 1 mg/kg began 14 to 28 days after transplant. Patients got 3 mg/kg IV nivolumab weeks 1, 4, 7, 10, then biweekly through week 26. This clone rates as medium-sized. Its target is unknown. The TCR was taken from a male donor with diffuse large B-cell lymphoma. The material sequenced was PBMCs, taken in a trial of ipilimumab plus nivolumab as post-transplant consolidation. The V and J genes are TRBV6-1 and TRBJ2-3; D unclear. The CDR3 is CASSEEAYSTDTQYF. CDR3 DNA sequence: TGTGCCAGCAGTGAAGAGGCTTATAGCACAGATACGCAGTATTTT.